The rows below give T cell receptor beta chains drawn from one sample of a study of blood T cell repertoires in COVID-19. Sequencing was performed with immunoSEQ multiplex PCR; in TCRdb, only in-frame clones are kept and a portion is missing. The sample contains 250,000 or so clones, around 89% of which appear only once. Sequencing input: peripheral blood. The receptors here all came from a woman in her thirties or forties who had recovered from COVID-19. CDR3s include the opening cysteine and the closing phenylalanine or tryptophan. A D gene is named only where the DNA matches it firmly. Size tells how often a clone was seen (once, few, many) or the class of an expanded clone, and some rows leave it out.

J gene | clone size | V gene | D gene | CDR3 DNA | CDR3 protein
TRBJ2-7 | - | TRBV29-1 | TRBD1 | TGCAGCGTTGCGCCGCAGACAGGGTGGTACGAGCAGTACTTC | CSVAPQTGWYEQYF
TRBJ1-2 | once | TRBV9 | - | TGTGCCAGCAGCGTAGCCAGGGTAGGGTATGGCTACACCTTC | CASSVARVGYGYTF
TRBJ2-1 | - | TRBV24-1 | TRBD1 | TGTGCCACCAGTGACGCCTTTACAGGGGAACCCTACAATGAGCAGTTCTTC | CATSDAFTGEPYNEQFF
TRBJ2-1 | - | TRBV5-4 | TRBD2 | TGTGCCAGCAGCTTGGGGCTCCTAGCGGGCTTCTACAATGAGCAGTTCTTC | CASSLGLLAGFYNEQFF
TRBJ1-2 | - | TRBV6-4 | - | TGTGCCAGCAGGGCTTCTCCGACAAATAACTATGGCTACACCTTC | CASRASPTNNYGYTF
TRBJ2-5 | - | TRBV7-9 | - | TGTGCCAGCAGCTTACTTGCGGGCAGACGAGAGACCCAGTACTTC | CASSLLAGRRETQYF
TRBJ2-1 | - | TRBV5-4 | TRBD2 | TGTGCCAGCAGCTTGGGGGGACTAGTCGGGAATGAGCAGTTCTTC | CASSLGGLVGNEQFF
TRBJ1-2 | few | TRBV7-2 | - | TGTGCCAGCAGCTTAGATGCTGCCCCAGGAGGCTACACCTTC | CASSLDAAPGGYTF
TRBJ1-1 | - | TRBV19 | - | TGTGCCAGTGGGGCGGGAGGGATCACTGAAGCTTTCTTT | CASGAGGITEAFF
TRBJ2-1 | few | TRBV27 | TRBD2 | TGTGCCAGCAGGACAACCCCTAGCGGACCAAACAATGAGCAGTTCTTC | CASRTTPSGPNNEQFF
TRBJ1-1 | - | TRBV12-3/TRBV12-4 | TRBD1 | TGTGCCAGCAGTTTGCCAGGGGGACGCGGAGCTTTCTTT | CASSLPGGRGAFF
TRBJ2-1 | - | TRBV15 | TRBD2 | TGTGCCACCAGCAGAGGGGGACTAGCGGGAAAGGATGAGCAGTTCTTC | CATSRGGLAGKDEQFF
TRBJ1-2 | - | TRBV6-5 | - | TGTGCCAGCAGTTACATAGGGGTGCATGGCTACACCTTC | CASSYIGVHGYTF
TRBJ2-7 | once | TRBV6-2/TRBV6-3 | - | TGTGCCAGCAGTTCCGGGTGGTTTGACGAGCAGTACTTC | CASSSGWFDEQYF
TRBJ1-4 | - | TRBV7-9 | - | TGTGCCAGCAACAGACAGAATAATGAAAAACTGTTTTTT | CASNRQNNEKLFF
TRBJ1-1 | - | TRBV5-1 | - | TGCGCCAGCTCCCCGTCGTCCACTGAAGCTTTCTTT | CASSPSSTEAFF
TRBJ2-5 | - | TRBV6-1 | - | TGTGCCAGCAGTGAAGGCCCAGGGGCGCCGCAAGAGACCCAGTACTTC | CASSEGPGAPQETQYF
TRBJ2-2 | - | TRBV7-2 | TRBD2 | TGTGCCAGCAGCTTCGGGGGGGCGAACACCGGGGAGCTGTTTTTT | CASSFGGANTGELFF
TRBJ2-7 | - | TRBV18 | TRBD1 | TGTGCCAGCGCCGGACAGGGCCCCCCGGGCGAGCAGTACTTC | CASAGQGPPGEQYF
TRBJ1-4 | - | TRBV18 | - | TGTGCCAGCTCACCGGAGATCAATGAAAAACTGTTTTTT | CASSPEINEKLFF
TRBJ2-1 | - | TRBV7-8 | TRBD2 | TGTGCCAGCAGCTCCCCAGCGGGGGGCTTACGTTACAATGAGCAGTTCTTC | CASSSPAGGLRYNEQFF
TRBJ1-1 | - | TRBV6-6 | TRBD1 | TGTGCCAGCAGTCCGGGGACAGGGGCGATCACTGAAGCTTTCTTT | CASSPGTGAITEAFF
TRBJ2-1 | - | TRBV7-8 | TRBD1 | TGTGCCAGCAGCCGGACAGGGAGAGGGGATGAGCAGTTCTTC | CASSRTGRGDEQFF
TRBJ2-3 | - | TRBV3-1/TRBV3-2 | TRBD2 | TGTGCCAGCAGCCAAGAGGGGCTGGGAGGGGTAGATACGCAGTATTTT | CASSQEGLGGVDTQYF
TRBJ2-7 | - | TRBV5-1 | TRBD2 | TGCGCCAGCAGCTTGGGGGGAGGGCCGGGGGAGCAGTACTTC | CASSLGGGPGEQYF